This TCR beta chain originates from a study of T-cell reconstitution after alpha-beta-depleted transplantation in children. Findings and limits, study-wide: Most T-cell counts and diversity one year after the transplant came from T cells that were newly produced.

This clonotype was seen only a few times. The antigen remains undetermined. With V trimmed by 4 bases and J by 4 bases, 17 bases remained unmatched. The CDR3 is 18 amino acids. The germline V gene encodes CDR1 ENHRY and CDR2 SYGVKD. The library targeted TCRbeta and was prepared with unique molecular identifiers. TCRdb redid the calling of the PCR reads with MiXCR, one entry per CDR3 protein. Of hundreds of thousands of distinct CDR3 sequences listed, 10% to 15% are singletons. Sample: PBMCs, mostly from graft donor cells, taken 360 days after TCRalphabeta/CD19-depleted stem cell transplant. The gene calls are TRBV10-3 and TRBJ2-3; 7 bases line up with TRBD2. This receptor was obtained from a male patient younger than 18 who had a stem cell transplant for acute myeloid leukemia, so the T cells may come from the graft donor. The CDR3 DNA reads TGTGCCATCAGTGCTCTAAGACTAGCCGGAAGAGTAGCAGATACGCAGTATTTT. Translating it yields CAISALRLAGRVADTQYF.